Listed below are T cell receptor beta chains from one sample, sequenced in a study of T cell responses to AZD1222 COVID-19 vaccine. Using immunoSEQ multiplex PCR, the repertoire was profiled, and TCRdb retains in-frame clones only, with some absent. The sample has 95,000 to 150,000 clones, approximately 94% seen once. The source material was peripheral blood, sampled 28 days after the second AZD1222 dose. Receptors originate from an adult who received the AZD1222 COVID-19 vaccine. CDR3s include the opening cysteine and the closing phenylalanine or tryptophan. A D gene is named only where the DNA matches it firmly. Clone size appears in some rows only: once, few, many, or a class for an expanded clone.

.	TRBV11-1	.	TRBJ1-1	CASSLGLGELNTEAFF	TGTGCCAGCAGCTTAGGGCTTGGGGAACTAAACACTGAAGCTTTCTTT
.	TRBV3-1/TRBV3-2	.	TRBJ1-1	CASSQGPGLNTEAFF	TGTGCCAGCAGCCAAGGGCCGGGATTGAACACTGAAGCTTTCTTT
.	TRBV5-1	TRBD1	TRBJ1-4	CASSPTGNGEKLFF	TGCGCCAGCAGCCCGACAGGGAATGGCGAAAAACTGTTTTTT
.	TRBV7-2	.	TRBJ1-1	CASSLFSGALNTEAFF	TGTGCCAGCAGCTTATTCTCGGGGGCGTTGAACACTGAAGCTTTCTTT
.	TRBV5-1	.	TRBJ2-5	CASSLERLQETQYF	TGCGCCAGCAGCTTGGAACGGCTCCAAGAGACCCAGTACTTC
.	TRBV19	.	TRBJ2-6	CATDSGANVLTF	TGTGCCACTGACTCTGGGGCCAACGTCCTGACTTTC
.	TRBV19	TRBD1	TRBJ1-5	CASSIGWTGSAQPQHF	TGTGCCAGTAGTATAGGATGGACAGGGTCCGCTCAGCCCCAGCATTTT
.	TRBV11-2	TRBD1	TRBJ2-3	CASSSGQFTDTQYF	TGTGCCAGCAGCTCGGGACAGTTCACAGATACGCAGTATTTT
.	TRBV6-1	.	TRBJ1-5	CASSEGVYSNQPQHF	TGTGCCAGCAGTGAAGGCGTCTATAGCAATCAGCCCCAGCATTTT
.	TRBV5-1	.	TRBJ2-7	CASSLQGGSYEQYF	TGCGCCAGCAGCCTCCAGGGTGGGTCCTACGAGCAGTACTTC
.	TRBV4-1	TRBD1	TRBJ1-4	CASSQGRQGGGKLFF	TGCGCCAGCAGTCAAGGCCGACAGGGGGGCGGAAAACTGTTTTTT
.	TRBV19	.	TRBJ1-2	CASSISGNYGYTF	TGTGCCAGTAGTATTTCCGGAAACTATGGCTACACCTTC
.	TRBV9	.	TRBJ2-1	CASSVGFWGDSSSYNEQFF	TGTGCCAGCAGCGTAGGGTTTTGGGGGGACTCGAGCTCCTACAATGAGCAGTTCTTC
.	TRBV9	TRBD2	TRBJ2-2	CASKSGENTGELFF	TGTGCCAGCAAAAGCGGGGAGAACACCGGGGAGCTGTTTTTT
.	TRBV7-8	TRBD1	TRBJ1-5	CASSLQGASNQPQHF	TGTGCCAGCAGCTTACAGGGGGCAAGCAATCAGCCCCAGCATTTT
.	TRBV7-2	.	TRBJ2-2	CASSLGRTGELFF	TGTGCCAGCAGCTTAGGCCGGACCGGGGAGCTGTTTTTT
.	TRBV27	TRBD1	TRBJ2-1	CASRSQGAVNEQFF	TGTGCCAGCAGGAGTCAGGGGGCTGTTAATGAGCAGTTCTTC
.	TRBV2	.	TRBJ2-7	CASMAPGRAPYEQYF	TGTGCCAGCATGGCCCCGGGGCGGGCCCCTTACGAGCAGTACTTC
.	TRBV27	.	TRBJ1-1	CASSPSDGDMNTEAFF	TGTGCCAGCAGTCCTTCGGACGGAGATATGAACACTGAAGCTTTCTTT
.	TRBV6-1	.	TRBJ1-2	CASSETPGDYGYTF	TGTGCCAGCAGTGAAACCCCTGGGGACTATGGCTACACCTTC
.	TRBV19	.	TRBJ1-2	CASSRTPQGTKYGYTF	TGTGCCAGTAGTCGAACTCCCCAGGGGACTAAGTATGGCTACACCTTC
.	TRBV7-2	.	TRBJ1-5	CASSLDRSNQPQHF	TGTGCCAGCAGCCTGGACAGAAGCAATCAGCCCCAGCATTTT
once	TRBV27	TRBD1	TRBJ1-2	CASSRTGDGYGYTF	TGTGCCAGCAGTCGTACAGGGGACGGTTATGGCTACACCTTC
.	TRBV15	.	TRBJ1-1	CATSRDTEAFF	TGTGCCACCAGCAGAGACACTGAAGCTTTCTTT
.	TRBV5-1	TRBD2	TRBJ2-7	CASSLAAGGTNEQYF	TGCGCCAGCAGCTTGGCGGCGGGAGGTACTAACGAGCAGTACTTC
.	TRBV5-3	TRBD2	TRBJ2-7	CARSPPRTSGSYEQYF	TGTGCCAGAAGTCCACCCCGGACTAGCGGGAGCTACGAGCAGTACTTC
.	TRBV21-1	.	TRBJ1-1	CASSSRHRGRDTEAFF	TGTGCCAGCAGCTCCCGTCACAGGGGGAGGGACACTGAAGCTTTCTTT
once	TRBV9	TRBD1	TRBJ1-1	CASSVGTGANTEAFF	TGTGCCAGCAGCGTAGGAACAGGGGCGAACACTGAAGCTTTCTTT
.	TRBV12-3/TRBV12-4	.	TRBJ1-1	CASSLSGPEAFF	TGTGCCAGCAGTTTATCGGGGCCTGAAGCTTTCTTT
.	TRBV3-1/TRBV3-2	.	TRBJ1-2	CASSQEGNRASGGYTF	TGTGCCAGCAGCCAAGAAGGGAACAGGGCGTCCGGGGGCTACACCTTC
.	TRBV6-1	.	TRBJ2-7	CASSEGPSSYEQYF	TGTGCCAGCAGTGAAGGTCCGAGCTCCTACGAGCAGTACTTC
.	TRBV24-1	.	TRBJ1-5	CATSEGDRSQPQHF	TGTGCCACCAGTGAGGGGGATCGTAGTCAGCCCCAGCATTTT
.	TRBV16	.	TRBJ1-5	CASTPLPHSNQPQHF	TGTGCCAGCACCCCCCTCCCCCATAGCAATCAGCCCCAGCATTTT
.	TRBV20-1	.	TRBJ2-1	CSASGGGFGEQFF	TGCAGTGCTAGTGGCGGAGGGTTTGGTGAGCAGTTCTTC
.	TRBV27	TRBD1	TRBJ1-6	CASSSTGALGSYNSPLHF	TGTGCCAGCAGTTCTACAGGGGCCCTGGGCTCCTATAATTCACCCCTCCACTTT
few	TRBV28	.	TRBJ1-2	CASSSRGDYGYTF	TGTGCCAGCAGTTCGCGTGGGGACTATGGCTACACCTTC
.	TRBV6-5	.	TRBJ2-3	CASSYEYTDTQYF	TGTGCCAGCAGTTACGAATACACAGATACGCAGTATTTT
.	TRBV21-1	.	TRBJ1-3	CASSTGDGNTIYF	TGTGCCAGCAGCACCGGGGACGGCAACACCATATATTTT
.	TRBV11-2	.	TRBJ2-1	CASSLDRTSYNEQFF	TGTGCCAGCAGCTTAGACCGGACCTCCTACAATGAGCAGTTCTTC
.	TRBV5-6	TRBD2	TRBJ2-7	CASSFGLAGDYEQYF	TGTGCCAGCAGCTTCGGACTAGCGGGAGACTACGAGCAGTACTTC
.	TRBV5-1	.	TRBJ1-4	CASSFSTTNEKLFF	TGCGCCAGCAGCTTCTCGACAACTAATGAAAAACTGTTTTTT
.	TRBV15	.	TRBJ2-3	CATNSWGGPDTQYF	TGTGCCACCAACTCGTGGGGGGGGCCAGATACGCAGTATTTT
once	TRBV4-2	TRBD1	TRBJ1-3	CASSQGPWQGQSFWGNTIYF	TGTGCCAGCAGCCAGGGACCGTGGCAGGGACAGTCTTTCTGGGGAAACACCATATATTTT
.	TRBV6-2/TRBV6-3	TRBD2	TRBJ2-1	CASSRPSGRGNEQFF	TGTGCCAGCAGTCGCCCTAGCGGGAGGGGCAATGAGCAGTTCTTC
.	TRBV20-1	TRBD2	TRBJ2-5	CSASFLAGGETQYF	TGCAGTGCTAGTTTCCTAGCGGGAGGAGAGACCCAGTACTTC
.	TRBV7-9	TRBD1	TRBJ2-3	CASSSGGGSGGTDTQYF	TGTGCCAGCAGCTCAGGGGGCGGAAGCGGCGGCACAGATACGCAGTATTTT
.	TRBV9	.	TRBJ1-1	CASSLKKEGLLNTEAFF	TGTGCCAGCAGCCTCAAAAAAGAGGGGTTACTGAACACTGAAGCTTTCTTT
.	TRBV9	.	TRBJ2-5	CASSGGLAVETQYF	TGTGCCAGCAGCGGGGGGCTAGCGGTAGAGACCCAGTACTTC
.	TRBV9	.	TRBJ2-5	CASSVAASQETQYF	TGTGCCAGCAGCGTAGCGGCTAGCCAAGAGACCCAGTACTTC
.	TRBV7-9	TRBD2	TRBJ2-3	CASSIIAGGTDTQYF	TGTGCCAGCAGCATTATAGCGGGGGGCACAGATACGCAGTATTTT
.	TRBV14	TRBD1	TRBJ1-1	CASSRSRTGEAFF	TGTGCCAGCAGCCGATCGAGGACAGGGGAAGCTTTCTTT
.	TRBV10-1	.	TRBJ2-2	CASAAGFTGELFF	TGCGCCAGCGCAGCAGGGTTCACCGGGGAGCTGTTTTTT
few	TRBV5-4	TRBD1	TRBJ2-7	CASSFRQGGYEQYF	TGTGCCAGCAGCTTTAGACAGGGGGGATACGAGCAGTACTTC
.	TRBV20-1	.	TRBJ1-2	CSAVGDSGYTF	TGCAGTGCAGTGGGAGATTCTGGCTACACCTTC
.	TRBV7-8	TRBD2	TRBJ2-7	CASSFRSAGTSGIPSSYEQYF	TGTGCCAGCAGCTTCCGCAGCGCCGGGACTAGCGGGATTCCAAGCTCCTACGAGCAGTACTTC
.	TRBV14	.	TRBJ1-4	CASSPGGWDRNEKLFF	TGTGCCAGCAGCCCCGGGGGCTGGGACCGTAATGAAAAACTGTTTTTT
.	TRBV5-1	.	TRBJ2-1	CASSLPNRDEQFF	TGCGCCAGCAGCTTACCAAACCGGGATGAGCAGTTCTTC
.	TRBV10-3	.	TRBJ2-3	CAISSGYTDTQYF	TGTGCCATCAGTTCAGGGTACACAGATACGCAGTATTTT
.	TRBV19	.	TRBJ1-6	CASSTIDSSPLHF	TGTGCCAGTAGTACCATCGACAGTTCACCCCTCCACTTT
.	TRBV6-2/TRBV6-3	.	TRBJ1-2	CASSYARGESYGYTF	TGTGCCAGCAGTTACGCCAGGGGAGAATCCTATGGCTACACCTTC